This T cell receptor beta chain was retrieved from a study of T cells in Graves' hyperthyroidism and ophthalmopathy. The overall study: Peripheral blood was drawn at first diagnosis, prior to all treatment. Study-wide results and limits: Ophthalmopathy was distinguished from stable hyperthyroidism by 13 V-J signatures.

Amplification targeted TCR beta CDR3 regions from RNA transcripts. The HTBI primer set was used in a first-round RT-PCR of the TCR CDR3. TCRdb re-called the multiplex PCR reads through MiXCR, storing one row per CDR3 protein. The sample lists 650,000 to 850,000 distinct CDR3 sequences; 15% to 20% were seen once. This clonotype appeared many times. The antigen remains unidentified. V was clipped by 1 base and J by 2 bases; unmatched bases: 5. CDR3 size: 16 residues. The V gene's germline CDR1 is SEHNR and CDR2 FQNEAQ (reference sequence). Thyroid ultrasound, orbital computed tomography, clinical symptoms, and serum thyroxine and TRAb underpinned diagnoses.

This chain uses TRBV7-9 with TRBJ1-2; 9 bases line up with TRBD1. The receptor comes from a woman aged 45-65 years with Graves' hyperthyroidism that later progressed to Graves' ophthalmopathy. The sample taken for sequencing was blood. As DNA, the CDR3 is TGTGCCAGCAGCTTAGTGGGACAGGGACTGAACTATGGCTACACCTTC. Protein sequence: CASSLVGQGLNYGYTF.